One sample yielded the 18 T cell receptor beta chains listed below, sequenced in a study of Ad26.COV2.S vaccination and SARS-CoV-2 variants. TCRdb keeps only in-frame clones here, not all; method: immunoSEQ multiplex PCR. The sample has approximately 300,000 clones; roughly 84% are singletons. Treatment described: around 19 received Ad26.COV2.S at low or high dose, single or two shots; five or six received placebo; per-sample allocation not given. After the first vaccine or placebo injection, samples were drawn on day 63. This specimen consisted of peripheral blood, obtained in a trial of Ad26.COV2.S vaccine versus placebo. All receptors derive from a person between 18 and 59 years old who received the Ad26.COV2.S COVID-19 vaccine or a placebo.

V gene TRBV6-6 combines with J gene TRBJ2-2; D is unclear. The CDR3 totals 14 residues. Germline loops: CDR1 MNHNY, CDR2 SVGAGI (reference sequence). Between the trimmed V and J ends, which lost 5 bases and 3 bases, there was a span of 10 bases. The CDR3, as DNA: TGTGCCAGCAGTGCCAGGTTGGACACCGGGGAGCTGTTTTTT. It is translated as CASSARLDTGELFF.

This clone showed up just once. The chain couples TRBV10-3 to TRBJ1-6; 10 nucleotides match TRBD1. From germline, CDR1 is ENHRY and CDR2 SYGVKD. V was pared by 11 bases and J by 7 bases, with 5 bases of the junction left unmatched. This CDR3 comprises 13 residues. The CDR3 DNA is TGTGCCGTCGGACAGGGGGAAAATTCACCCCTCCACTTT. Protein product: CAVGQGENSPLHF.

The chain joins TRBV11-1 to TRBJ1-3; possibly TRBD1 for D (5 bases). V was cut by 2 bases and J by 0 bases, with 8 bases left in between. This CDR3 spans 15 amino acids. In germline, CDR1 is SGHAT, CDR2 FQDESV (reference sequence). The CDR3 spells CASSLQGYSGNTIYF. The CDR3 DNA follows: TGTGCCAGCAGCTTACAGGGCTACTCTGGAAACACCATATATTTT.

The V call is TRBV12-2, the J call TRBJ2-1; the table's D call, TRBD1, has no DNA check behind it. TRBV12-2 is a pseudogene. The CDR3 is 13 amino acids. CDR3 DNA sequence: TGTGCAAGTCGCTTAGGACAGAACAATGAGCAGTTCTTC. It specifies CASRLGQNNEQFF.

The chain couples TRBV5-5 to TRBJ1-1; no firm D call. The germline V gene encodes CDR1 SGHKS and CDR2 YYEKEE (reference sequence). The length of the CDR3 is 15 residues. The V end lost 2 bases, the J end lost 1 base, and 12 bases lay between the germline ends. In DNA form, the CDR3 reads TGTGCCAGCAGCTTTGACGGACTCCCGAACACTGAAGCTTTCTTT. Translating gives CASSFDGLPNTEAFF.

The gene calls are TRBV3-1 (or the pseudogene TRBV3-2) and TRBJ2-7; TRBD1 matches at 9 bases. Germline V lookup: CDR1 LGHDT, CDR2 YNNKEL (reference sequence). CDR3 length: 17 amino acids. Germline trimming cut 1 base from V and 3 bases from J; bases unmatched to any gene: 10. This CDR3 reads CASSQVPGGTGLYEQYF. Written as DNA, the CDR3 is TGTGCCAGCAGCCAAGTTCCCGGAGGGACAGGGCTCTACGAGCAGTACTTC.

The chain joins TRBV7-9 to TRBJ1-1, with 7 bases matching TRBD1. The CDR3 is 15 residues long. CDR1 and CDR2 from the germline V gene are SEHNR and FQNEAQ (reference sequence). The V segment lost 5 bases and the J segment 1 base; nucleotides outside the gene matches: 7. CDR3 sequence: CASSDWTGWNTEAFF. The CDR3 region has the DNA TGTGCCAGCAGCGACTGGACAGGTTGGAACACTGAAGCTTTCTTT.

The gene calls are TRBV7-8 and TRBJ1-1; possible D gene TRBD1, 5 bases. The germline V and J ends were trimmed by 5 bases and 1 base, with 14 bases remaining between them. The CDR3 has 15 amino acids. CDR1 and CDR2 (germline): SGHVS, FQNEAQ. This CDR3 reads CASSPQGRRNTEAFF. As DNA, the CDR3 is TGTGCCAGCAGCCCCCAGGGAAGGAGGAACACTGAAGCTTTCTTT.

This clone was counted a single time. The rearrangement links TRBV3-1 (or the pseudogene TRBV3-2) to TRBJ1-1; 8 nucleotides line up with TRBD1. Trimming cost V 3 bases and J 3 bases; bases outside gene matches: 6. This CDR3 is 15 amino acids long. Germline V gives CDR1 LGHDT, CDR2 YNNKEL (reference sequence). CDR3 DNA: TGTGCCAGCAGCCACTCCGGACAGGGCCACACTGAAGCTTTCTTT. Its translation is CASSHSGQGHTEAFF.

V usage is TRBV18 and J usage is TRBJ2-7; 7 bases fit TRBD1. The V and J ends lost 5 bases and 0 bases, in that order; junction bases with no gene match: 10. CDR1 is KGHSH, CDR2 LQKENI, per germline. CDR3 size: 16 residues. DNA for the CDR3: TGTGCCAGCTCAACGACAGGGCACCCGAGCTCCTACGAGCAGTACTTC. Protein: CASSTTGHPSSYEQYF.

Details on this clone: At one end, the junction sequence differs from germline, possibly due to a read error. The CDR3 loop is CASNYRAGRNYGYTF. The CDR3 nucleotides are TGTGCCAGCAATTACCGGGCAGGGAGGAACTATGGCTACACCTTC. The J gene is TRBJ1-2, the V gene TRBV6-5; perhaps TRBD1 as D (5 bases). The CDR3 runs 15 residues. Germline V gene sequence: CDR1 MNHEY, CDR2 SVGAGI.

The gene calls are TRBV30 and TRBJ1-2; a weak D match, TRBD1 (5 bases). This CDR3 contains 13 residues. The germline V gene has CDR1 GTSNPN and CDR2 SVGIG (reference sequence). The V gene lost 4 bases and the J gene lost 8 bases, with 17 bases spanning the gap. As DNA, the CDR3 is TGTGCCTGGACCCTGGGGGGGGTAAGGGGCTACACCTTC. Translating it yields CAWTLGGVRGYTF.

V gene TRBV7-2 combines with J gene TRBJ2-1, with a weak D call TRBD2 (6 bases). CDR3 length: 12 residues. V lost 3 bases and J lost 10, with 10 bases in between. Germline V gene sequence: CDR1 SGHTA, CDR2 FQGNSA. In nucleotides, the CDR3 is TGTGCCAGCAGCTTCCCAGGGAGGGAGCAGTTCTTC. Protein: CASSFPGREQFF.

The V and J genes are TRBV3-1 (or the pseudogene TRBV3-2) and TRBJ2-7; TRBD2 is a possible D gene (6 bases). The germline gives CDR1 LGHDT, CDR2 YNNKEL (reference sequence). V shed 1 base and J shed 6 bases, with 10 bases lying between them. The CDR3 consists of 13 residues. DNA for the CDR3: TGTGCCAGCAGCCAAGTCGTGGAGGGCGAGCAGTACTTC. Translated: CASSQVVEGEQYF.

Concerning this clone itself: This sample includes further DNA sequences coding for the same CDR3. The genes are TRBV18 and TRBJ1-5; D is unresolved. The CDR3 length is 14 residues. The V end lost 2 bases, the J end lost 7 bases, and 12 bases lay between the germline ends. Germline V CDR1 and CDR2: KGHSH, LQKENI. The CDR3 loop reads CASSPGETRQPQHF. DNA of the CDR3: TGTGCCAGCTCACCAGGGGAGACGCGGCAGCCCCAGCATTTT.

V and J are TRBV19 and TRBJ2-7; D gene unclear. V was pared by 5 bases and J by 2 bases, with 10 bases between. CDR3 length: 13 amino acids. Germline V gene sequence: CDR1 LNHDA, CDR2 SQIVND (reference sequence). The CDR3, as DNA: TGTGCCAGTAGTCCGAAGGTCCCCTACGAGCAGTACTTC. Its translation is CASSPKVPYEQYF.

For the CDR3, the DNA is TGTGCCAGCAGCAACAACTTAGGGCAGGCCTACGAGCAGTACTTC. Its translation: CASSNNLGQAYEQYF. J is TRBJ2-7 and V is TRBV7-2, with D uncertain. This CDR3 has 15 amino acids. V was pared by 5 bases and J by 2 bases, with 16 bases between. In germline, CDR1 is SGHTA, CDR2 FQGNSA.

This clone was found a few times. The chain combines TRBV19 with TRBJ2-2, with 8 bases aligning to TRBD1. Germline CDR1 reads LNHDA; CDR2 reads SQIVND (reference sequence). This CDR3 comprises 18 residues. The trim removed 1 base at V and 4 bases at J, leaving 11 bases unmatched. CDR3 sequence: CASSIGGYWDRRTGELFF. In DNA, the CDR3 is TGTGCCAGTAGTATAGGGGGGTATTGGGACAGGCGCACCGGGGAGCTGTTTTTT.